This section outlines one T cell receptor beta chain sequence together with its context. This table comes from immunoSEQ multiplex PCR, and its TCRdb copy is limited to in-frame clones, with some not included. The table includes over 150,000 clones, around 84% detected once. V trimming: 3 bases; J trimming: 0 bases; junction bases outside the gene matches: 4. The CDR3 totals 15 residues. Germline V gives CDR1 KGHSH, CDR2 LQKENI. These data come from a study of blood T cell repertoires in COVID-19. Study context: COVID-19 samples collected from the United States, Italy and Spain covered acute and convalescent phases. T cells, B-cell-depleted T cells, or PBMCs provided the cDNA or gDNA that served as material.

Source material: peripheral blood. The chain joins TRBV18 to TRBJ1-2; 7 bases fit TRBD1. This receptor was taken from a human donor in a cohort sampled during active COVID-19. The chain's CDR3 is CASSPGDSANYGYTF. As DNA, the CDR3 is TGTGCCAGCTCACCGGGGGACAGTGCTAACTATGGCTACACCTTC.